This T cell receptor beta chain was captured in a study of blood T cell repertoires in COVID-19. As for the study in general: From T cells, B-cell-depleted T cells, or PBMCs came the material, which was cDNA or gDNA.

The V end lost 8 bases, the J end lost 0 bases, and 9 bases lay between the germline ends. The germline gives CDR1 MNHNY, CDR2 SVGAGI (reference sequence). The CDR3 has 13 amino acids. The assay was immunoSEQ multiplex PCR, and TCRdb's table has in-frame clones only and misses some. The sample consists of 90,000 to 100,000 clones, around 82% of them appearing once. Sample: peripheral blood. The receptor was derived from a man aged 65-85 years with active or convalescent COVID-19. The V and J genes are TRBV6-6 and TRBJ2-3, with D possibly matching TRBD2 (5 bases). The CDR3 sequence is CASERASTDTQYF. In DNA form, the CDR3 reads TGTGCCAGCGAGAGGGCTAGCACAGATACGCAGTATTTT.